A single sample is the source of the 24 T cell receptor beta chains below, sequenced in a study of response to subunit inactivated influenza vaccine. TCRdb ran MiXCR on the RT-PCR reads and lists one entry per CDR3 protein. The data show around 600,000 distinct CDR3 sequences, roughly 12% seen once. These data also featured in a second study, about T cells expressing NK-cell markers. From that second work: Researchers built TCR beta cDNA using 5'RACE template switching with UMIs.

Here the sequenced sample was PBMCs from blood, taken on the day of vaccination. The receptors were gathered from a man aged 50-60 years who received an inactivated influenza vaccine.

The chain uses TRBV12-3 or TRBV12-4 and TRBJ2-7; 11 bases map to TRBD1. The trim removed 5 bases at V and 2 bases at J, leaving 5 bases unmatched. This CDR3 spans 15 amino acids. CDR3 in DNA: TGTGCCAGCAGTCCCCTGGGACAGGGGGCCTACGAGCAGTACTTC. Protein: CASSPLGQGAYEQYF.

V and J are TRBV6-2 or TRBV6-3 and TRBJ2-7, with D perhaps TRBD2 (6 bases). Germline CDR1 reads MNHEY; CDR2 reads SVGEGT. The ends were cut back, 8 bases at V and 2 bases at J, with 16 bases in the middle. The CDR3 spans 14 residues. This CDR3 is CASAGGTFTYEQYF. The CDR3, as DNA: TGTGCCAGCGCCGGTGGGACTTTTACCTACGAGCAGTACTTC.

V and J are TRBV30 and TRBJ1-5; TRBD1 matches at 10 bases. Germline trimming cut 3 bases from V and 0 bases from J; bases unmatched to any gene: 2. This CDR3 has 15 amino acids. In germline, CDR1 is GTSNPN, CDR2 SVGIG (reference sequence). The CDR3 is CAWRDRGYSNQPQHF. CDR3 coding DNA: TGTGCCTGGAGGGACAGGGGGTATAGCAATCAGCCCCAGCATTTT.

This clonotype has a handful of counts. The gene calls are TRBV27 and TRBJ2-7; 9 bases match TRBD2. With 4 bases clipped from V and 0 bases from J, the junction kept 7 bases outside the gene matches. Germline loops: CDR1 MNHEY, CDR2 SMNVEV (reference sequence). This CDR3 is built from 16 residues. The CDR3 loop is CASSSVLAGPSYEQYF. CDR3 nucleotides: TGTGCCAGCAGTTCGGTTCTAGCGGGGCCCTCCTACGAGCAGTACTTC.

CDR3 in DNA: TGTGCCAGCAGTGATCTAGGACAGCCCGAGCCCCAGCATTTT. Protein product: CASSDLGQPEPQHF. The chain carries TRBV25-1 and TRBJ1-5; D may be TRBD1 (6 bases). Per the germline V gene, CDR1 is MGHDK and CDR2 is SYGVNS. Between the trimmed V and J ends, which lost 3 bases and 8 bases, there was a span of 14 bases. The CDR3 extends over 14 amino acids.

Many counts were recorded for this clonotype. The rearrangement joins TRBV4-2 to TRBJ1-1, with D perhaps TRBD1 (6 bases). Germline-derived CDR1 and CDR2 are LGHNA and YNFKEQ. V shed 4 bases and J shed 4 bases, with 10 bases lying between them. The CDR3 contains 13 residues. The CDR3 reads CASSREGGTEAFF. In DNA form, the CDR3 reads TGTGCCAGCAGCCGAGAAGGGGGCACTGAAGCTTTCTTT.

This clonotype has only a few counts. The J gene is TRBJ2-3, the V gene TRBV7-2; TRBD1 agrees at 8 bases. Germline-derived CDR1 and CDR2 are SGHTA and FQGNSA. This CDR3 has 18 residues. V was clipped by 0 bases and J by 4 bases; unmatched bases: 12. The CDR3 protein is CASSLASVGQGLSDTQYF. The CDR3 DNA reads as TGTGCCAGCAGCTTAGCTTCGGTCGGACAGGGCCTCTCAGATACGCAGTATTTT. Drawing the rest from reference TRBV7-2 and TRBJ2-3, the complete variable domain is GAGVSQSPSNKVTEKGKDVELRCDPISGHTALYWYRQSLGQGLEFLIYFQGNSAPDKSGLPSDRFSAERTGGSVSTLTIQRTQQEDSAVYLCASSLASVGQGLSDTQYFGPGTRLTVL.

The chain has TRBV11-1 and TRBJ2-6; D tentatively reads TRBD1 or TRBD2 (5 bases each). This CDR3 is built from 18 residues. Germline CDR1 and CDR2: SGHAT and FQDESV (reference sequence). Trimming removed 5 bases at V and 0 bases at J, with 17 bases between. The CDR3 region is CASSLLRGVSSGANVLTF. The CDR3, as DNA: TGTGCCAGCAGCCTCCTCCGGGGCGTTAGCTCTGGGGCCAACGTCCTGACTTTC.

This clonotype has at least ten counts. The V gene is TRBV4-2, the J gene TRBJ1-1; unclear D gene. Germline lookup yields CDR1 LGHNA and CDR2 YNFKEQ. The CDR3 contains 19 residues. Trimming took off 5 bases at V and 1 base at J, with 26 bases between the two ends. As DNA, the CDR3 is TGTGCCAGCAGCAGGACCCAACACCCCGACGGAACTAAGAACACTGAAGCTTTCTTT. Its protein product is CASSRTQHPDGTKNTEAFF.

This clonotype was detected ten times or more. This chain joins TRBV5-1 and TRBJ2-2; 7 bases are a match to TRBD1. The V segment lost 4 bases and the J segment 2 bases; nucleotides outside the gene matches: 8. This CDR3 is 16 amino acids long. The germline V gene has CDR1 SGHRS and CDR2 YFSETQ. The CDR3 DNA reads TGCGCCAGCAGCCTCCGACAGGGCTCAAACACCGGGGAGCTGTTTTTT. This sequence encodes CASSLRQGSNTGELFF.

This clonotype was seen more than once but under ten times. This rearrangement joins TRBV5-1 to TRBJ2-7; 10 bases line up with TRBD1. CDR3 size: 14 residues. The ends lost 5 bases at V and 3 bases at J; junction bases unmatched: 5. Germline V lookup: CDR1 SGHRS, CDR2 YFSETQ. This CDR3 reads CASRPGQGIYEQYF. The CDR3 bases are TGCGCCAGCAGACCGGGACAGGGGATCTACGAGCAGTACTTC.

A few counts support this clonotype. As DNA, the CDR3 is TGTGCCAGCAGCTTAGAAAAGGGGAACTATGGCTACACCTTC. Amino acid sequence: CASSLEKGNYGYTF. The V gene is TRBV7-2, the J gene TRBJ1-2, with TRBD1 as a possible D gene (5 bases). CDR1 is SGHTA, CDR2 FQGNSA, per germline. With 1 base removed from V and 2 bases from J, the gap between germline ends came to 8 bases. CDR3 length equals 14 residues.

This clonotype was seen many times. V is TRBV21-1 and J is TRBJ2-6; the D segment call TRBD2 is taken from the table without a DNA check. TRBV21-1 is marked as a pseudogene. This CDR3 is built from 19 residues. This CDR3 is CASSKAVTSGSSGANVLTF. The CDR3 bases are TGTGCCAGCAGCAAGGCTGTGACTAGCGGGAGTTCTGGGGCCAACGTCCTGACTTTC.

The rearrangement uses TRBV4-2 and TRBJ2-4; D tentatively fits TRBD1 or TRBD2 (5 bases each). This CDR3 spans 17 amino acids. Germline CDR1 is LGHNA and CDR2 is YNFKEQ. V lost 4 bases and J 0 bases, leaving 16 bases between the germline ends. The CDR3 protein is CASSPTHLGVAKNIQYF. The CDR3 bases are TGTGCCAGCAGCCCGACTCACTTGGGGGTAGCCAAAAACATTCAGTACTTC.

V and J are TRBV7-9 and TRBJ2-7; 10 nucleotides line up with TRBD1. Germline CDR1 reads SEHNR; CDR2 reads FQNEAQ (reference sequence). J gave up 7 bases and V 6 bases, and 9 bases lay outside the gene matches. This CDR3 spans 14 amino acids. The CDR3 is CASRRTGGSGEQYF. Written as DNA, the CDR3 is TGTGCCAGCAGGCGGACAGGGGGGTCTGGAGAGCAGTACTTC.

The rearrangement links TRBV5-1 to TRBJ2-7, with 14 nucleotides matching TRBD2. J gave up 3 bases and V 4 bases, and 6 bases lay outside the gene matches. Germline CDR1 SGHRS, CDR2 YFSETQ. This CDR3 spans 16 amino acids. CDR3 DNA sequence: TGCGCCAGCAGCATATCCGGACTAGCGGGGGGCTACGAGCAGTACTTC. It is translated as CASSISGLAGGYEQYF.

This clonotype turned up a few times. The rearrangement links TRBV11-3 to TRBJ2-1; D remains unclear. The CDR3 covers 13 residues. The ends were cut back, 1 base at V and 15 bases at J, with 16 bases in the middle. Germline V gene sequence: CDR1 SGHNT, CDR2 YENEEA. CDR3 region: CASSLVFSQQVFF. The CDR3 nucleotides are TGTGCCAGCAGCTTAGTATTTTCCCAGCAAGTGTTCTTC.

There are a few counts of this clonotype. V gene TRBV29-1 combines with J gene TRBJ1-2, with TRBD1 identical over 7 bases. Trimming at V came to 6 bases and at J to 8 bases, leaving 12 bases not matched to a gene. The CDR3 has 13 residues. CDR1 is SQVTM, CDR2 ANQGSEA, per germline. In DNA form, the CDR3 reads TGCAGCGTCTCGCCCCTGACAGGGATCGGCTACACCTTC. It translates to CSVSPLTGIGYTF.

This clonotype showed up many times. This chain joins TRBV27 and TRBJ2-4, with D perhaps matching TRBD2 (5 bases). In germline, CDR1 is MNHEY, CDR2 SMNVEV (reference sequence). CDR3 length: 15 amino acids. V shed 6 bases and J shed 1 base, with 13 bases lying between them. The CDR3 DNA reads as TGTGCCAGCAGACCAGGAGGCTCGGCCAAAAACATTCAGTACTTC. It translates to CASRPGGSAKNIQYF.

This clonotype was seen only a few times. The rearrangement joins TRBV19 to TRBJ2-7; TRBD2 agrees at 9 bases. The CDR3 extends over 15 amino acids. Looked up from germline, CDR1 is LNHDA and CDR2 is SQIVND (reference sequence). The junction had 10 bases not matched to a gene; V was cut back by 9 bases and J by 1 base. In DNA form, the CDR3 reads TGTGCCAGCCGAAAAGGTAGCGGGAGTTCCTACGAGCAGTACTTC. Protein product: CASRKGSGSSYEQYF.

This clonotype was observed once. This chain uses TRBV6-5 with TRBJ2-2; D not resolved. Trimming left V 0 bases short and J 4 bases short, with 6 bases between. CDR3 length: 14 amino acids. Germline loops: CDR1 MNHEY, CDR2 SVGAGI. In DNA form, the CDR3 reads TGTGCCAGCAGTTACTCGGGCGCCACCGGGGAGCTGTTTTTT. It specifies CASSYSGATGELFF.

The V and J genes are TRBV12-3 or TRBV12-4 and TRBJ1-5; TRBD1 might be the D (6 bases). The CDR3 spans 14 residues. V lost 5 bases to trimming and J lost 2 bases, with 10 bases between them. The CDR3 DNA sequence: TGTGCCAGCAGTCTCCGACAGGGCAATCAGCCCCAGCATTTT. It codes for CASSLRQGNQPQHF.

The table lists this clonotype with many counts. CDR3 sequence: CASRTGGELFF. CDR3 DNA sequence: TGCGCCAGCCGGACAGGCGGGGAGCTGTTTTTT. The chain combines TRBV5-1 with TRBJ2-2, with 7 bases identical to TRBD1. CDR3 length: 11 residues. Losses at the gene ends were 7 bases for V and 7 bases for J; bases not matched to a gene: 1. Germline CDR1 reads SGHRS; CDR2 reads YFSETQ.

This clonotype was counted ten times or more. The rearrangement uses TRBV20-1 and TRBJ1-6, with D unclear. The germline V gene has CDR1 DFQATT and CDR2 SNEGSKA (reference sequence). The V gene lost 1 base and the J gene lost 5 bases, with 9 bases spanning the gap. The CDR3 covers 14 residues. CDR3 in DNA: TGCAGTGCTAGAGGGTCGCGGAATAATTCACCCCTCCACTTT. Its translation: CSARGSRNNSPLHF.